A single sample is the source of the 20 T cell receptor beta chains below, sequenced in a study of T-cell reconstitution after alpha-beta-depleted transplantation in children. The library targeted TCRbeta and was prepared with unique molecular identifiers. MiXCR was run by TCRdb on the PCR reads, yielding one entry per CDR3 protein. This sample has approximately 390,000 distinct CDR3 sequences; about a tenth occur once, and the top ten carry about 5%. Specimen: PBMCs from the stem cell graft donor, collected from the stem cell graft. The receptors were gathered from a human donor who donated a stem cell graft to a child with acute myeloid leukemia.

A few counts support this clonotype. The J gene is TRBJ2-5, the V gene TRBV25-1; possible D gene TRBD2, 5 bases. The ends were cut back, 2 bases at V and 2 bases at J, with 24 bases in the middle. Per the germline V gene, CDR1 is MGHDK and CDR2 is SYGVNS. There are 19 residues in the CDR3. The chain's CDR3 is CASSEEPVWSPGLQETQYF. CDR3 coding DNA: TGTGCCAGCAGTGAAGAACCGGTGTGGTCCCCAGGACTTCAAGAGACCCAGTACTTC.

Only a few counts were recorded for this clonotype. The chain combines TRBV7-2 with TRBJ1-5; D is unresolved. CDR1 is SGHTA, CDR2 FQGNSA, per germline. The germline V and J ends were trimmed by 2 bases and 4 bases, with 12 bases remaining between them. CDR3 length: 15 residues. CDR3 nucleotides: TGTGCCAGCAGCTTAATGCTGGTTGGGAATCAGCCCCAGCATTTT. The encoded protein is CASSLMLVGNQPQHF.

The J gene is TRBJ2-3, the V gene TRBV12-3 or TRBV12-4; D call uncertain. Trimming stripped 8 bases from V and 4 bases from J, with 22 bases between. The CDR3 length is 16 residues. CDR3 in DNA: TGTGCCAGCTCAAACCCCCGGGTTCTCAGCGCAGATACGCAGTATTTT. Its protein product is CASSNPRVLSADTQYF.

This clonotype came up a few times. The chain joins TRBV15 to TRBJ2-5; unclear D gene. Germline V gene lookup returns CDR1 LNHNV and CDR2 YYDKDF (reference sequence). The CDR3 extends over 11 amino acids. V lost 3 bases and J lost 7, with 6 bases in between. The CDR3 nucleotides are TGTGCCACCAGCAGTGATGGGACCCAGTACTTC. Translated: CATSSDGTQYF.

This clonotype was recorded at least ten times. The CDR3, as DNA: TGTGCCAGCAGCTTGTGGCAGGGCGTATACGAGCAGTACGTC. As protein: CASSLWQGVYEQYV. The V call is TRBV5-6, the J call TRBJ2-7, with D maybe TRBD1 (5 bases). V was trimmed by 1 base and J by 4 bases, leaving 12 bases between them. CDR1 and CDR2 (germline): SGHDT, YYEEEE. The CDR3 spans 14 residues.

This clonotype occurred a few times. V is TRBV12-3 or TRBV12-4 and J is TRBJ2-3, with D perhaps matching TRBD2 (5 bases). The CDR3 has 15 residues. Trimming took 5 bases from V and 0 from J, leaving 12 bases between them. The CDR3 DNA reads as TGTGCCAGCAGTGGTGGAGGTACTAGCACAGATACGCAGTATTTT. Protein sequence: CASSGGGTSTDTQYF.

This rearrangement joins TRBV20-1 to TRBJ2-3; D unclear. V was cut by 4 bases and J by 4 bases, with 15 bases left in between. The CDR3 loop spans 14 amino acids. CDR1 DFQATT and CDR2 SNEGSKA come from the germline V gene (reference sequence). The chain's CDR3 is CSATGPREPDTQYF. DNA for the CDR3: TGCAGTGCTACTGGGCCAAGGGAACCAGATACGCAGTATTTT.

This clonotype was seen only a few times. The J gene is TRBJ2-2, the V gene TRBV27; 9 bases align to TRBD2. The CDR3 loop spans 16 amino acids. J lost 5 bases, V lost 6 bases, and 10 bases had no gene match. Germline assignment: CDR1 MNHEY and CDR2 SMNVEV (reference sequence). CDR3: CASRLSGRRGTGELFF. CDR3 DNA: TGTGCCAGCAGACTTAGCGGGAGAAGAGGGACCGGGGAGCTGTTTTTT.

This clonotype occurred many times. The chain employs TRBV27 and TRBJ2-7, with 9 positions matching TRBD1. CDR1 is MNHEY, CDR2 SMNVEV, per germline (reference sequence). V dropped 5 bases and J dropped 3; count of bases not matched to a gene: 2. The CDR3 loop spans 13 amino acids. The CDR3 protein is CASSTTGGYEQYF. The DNA of the CDR3 is TGTGCCAGCAGTACGACAGGGGGCTACGAGCAGTACTTC.

This clonotype was observed a few times. This sequence joins TRBV2 and TRBJ2-7; D is unresolved. Germline V lookup: CDR1 SNHLY, CDR2 FYNNEI. V was cut by 4 bases and J by 6 bases, with 13 bases left in between. The CDR3 has 13 residues. CDR3 residues: CASSVTVGAEQYF. Here the CDR3 DNA reads TGTGCCAGCAGTGTTACAGTTGGTGCCGAGCAGTACTTC.

With regard to this clonotype: The junction departs from germline at one end; a sequencing error may be responsible. The chain uses TRBV4-1 and TRBJ1-1; D is ambiguous. Germline values: CDR1 MGHRA, CDR2 YSYEKL. The CDR3 contains 15 residues. This CDR3 reads CTSSPHPTVNTEAFF. The CDR3 DNA follows: TGCACCAGCAGCCCTCACCCTACAGTGAACACTGAAGCTTTCTTT.

The table lists this clonotype with a few counts. The gene calls are TRBV14 and TRBJ2-3; 8 nucleotides match TRBD2. Germline V gene lookup returns CDR1 SGHDN and CDR2 FVKESK. This CDR3 has 16 amino acids. V lost 3 bases to trimming and J lost 3 bases; unmatched junction nucleotides: 8. CDR3 coding DNA: TGTGCCAGCAGCCAGTTGGGACTAGGCCCGACAGATACGCAGTATTTT. Amino acids: CASSQLGLGPTDTQYF.

This clonotype was counted only a few times. This chain links TRBV20-1 with TRBJ2-1; D unresolved. The CDR3 has 16 amino acids. Trimming left V 6 bases short and J 4 bases short, with 22 bases between. Germline V gene lookup returns CDR1 DFQATT and CDR2 SNEGSKA (reference sequence). DNA of the CDR3: TGCAGTGCCACCGTCGTCTCCGCGGTGGGTTACAATGAGCAGTTCTTC. Residues: CSATVVSAVGYNEQFF.

This clonotype was counted a few times. The J gene is TRBJ1-1, the V gene TRBV29-1; TRBD1 is a possible D gene (5 bases). The CDR3 consists of 15 residues. Trimming removed 2 bases at V and 1 base at J, with 14 bases between. Looked up from germline, CDR1 is SQVTM and CDR2 is ANQGSEA. The CDR3 nucleotides read TGCAGCGTTGAAAGGCAGGGAAATGGGAACACTGAAGCTTTCTTT. Protein sequence: CSVERQGNGNTEAFF.

The chain uses TRBV6-1 and TRBJ2-2, with a possible D match to TRBD2 (6 bases). Germline V gives CDR1 MNHNS, CDR2 SASEGT. This CDR3 comprises 14 residues. V lost 10 bases, J lost 1 base, and 13 bases lay in between. CDR3 amino acids: CATRRAGNTGELFF. DNA for the CDR3: TGTGCCACCAGGAGGGCCGGGAACACCGGGGAGCTGTTTTTT.

This chain joins TRBV12-3 or TRBV12-4 and TRBJ1-4; D ambiguous. V was shortened by 7 bases and J by 7 bases, with 7 bases between the two germline ends. The CDR3 consists of 11 residues. The CDR3 sequence: CASKNAEKLFF. CDR3 nucleotides: TGTGCCAGCAAAAATGCTGAAAAACTGTTTTTT.

The rearrangement joins TRBV27 to TRBJ2-1, with 10 bases identical to TRBD2. The CDR3 extends over 16 amino acids. The germline gives CDR1 MNHEY, CDR2 SMNVEV (reference sequence). Trimming at V came to 0 bases and at J to 7 bases, leaving 6 bases not matched to a gene. The CDR3 nucleotides are TGTGCCAGCAGTTTATCGGTGGCTAGCGGGGGAAATGAGCAGTTCTTC. Protein sequence: CASSLSVASGGNEQFF.

The chain uses TRBV5-1 and TRBJ1-2; D is undetermined. This CDR3 has 13 amino acids. The germline CDR1 and CDR2 sequences are SGHRS and YFSETQ. The V end was cut by 6 bases, the J end by 4 bases, with 13 bases between. The CDR3 nucleotides read TGCGCCAGCACCCCCGGGAATTTCTATGGCTACACCTTC. Residues: CASTPGNFYGYTF. Based on the CDR3 plus reference TRBV5-1 and TRBJ1-2, the full variable domain is KAGVTQTPRYLIKTRGQQVTLSCSPISGHRSVSWYQQTPGQGLQFLFEYFSETQRNKGNFPGRFSGRQFSNSRSEMNVSTLELGDSALYLCASTPGNFYGYTFGSGTRLTVV.

This clonotype turned up a few times. This chain uses TRBV7-9 with TRBJ2-5, with D perhaps TRBD1 (6 bases). Germline-derived CDR1 and CDR2 are SEHNR and FQNEAQ (reference sequence). Trimming cost V 4 bases and J 5 bases, with 14 bases left between them. The CDR3 spans 14 residues. The CDR3 protein is CASSWALQGETQYF. Here the CDR3 DNA reads TGTGCCAGCAGCTGGGCGTTACAGGGTGAGACCCAGTACTTC.

This chain joins TRBV7-2 and TRBJ2-5; TRBD1 aligns across 8 bases. Germline V CDR1 and CDR2: SGHTA, FQGNSA. The CDR3 runs 16 residues. Trimming cost V 6 bases and J 4 bases; bases outside gene matches: 13. CDR3: CASSPQPGGRGETQYF. The CDR3 DNA reads as TGTGCCAGCAGTCCGCAGCCAGGGGGCAGGGGAGAGACCCAGTACTTC.